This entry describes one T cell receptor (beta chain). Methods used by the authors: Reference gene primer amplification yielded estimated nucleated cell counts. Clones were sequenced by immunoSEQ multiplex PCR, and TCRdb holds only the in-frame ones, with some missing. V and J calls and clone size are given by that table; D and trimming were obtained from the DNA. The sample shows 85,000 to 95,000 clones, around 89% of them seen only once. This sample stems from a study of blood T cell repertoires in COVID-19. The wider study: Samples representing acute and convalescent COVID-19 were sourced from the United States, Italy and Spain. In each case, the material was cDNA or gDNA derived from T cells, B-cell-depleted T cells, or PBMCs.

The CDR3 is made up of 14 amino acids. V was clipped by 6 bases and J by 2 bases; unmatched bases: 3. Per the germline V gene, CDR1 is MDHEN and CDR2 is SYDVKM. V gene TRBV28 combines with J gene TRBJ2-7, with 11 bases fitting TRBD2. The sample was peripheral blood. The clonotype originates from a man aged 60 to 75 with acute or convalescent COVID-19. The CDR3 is CASSLLAGAYEQYF. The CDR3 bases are TGTGCCAGCAGCCTACTAGCGGGGGCCTACGAGCAGTACTTC.